These 29 T cell receptor beta chains came from one sample sequenced in a study of T cell changes during pregnancy in multiple sclerosis. Profiling relied on immunoSEQ multiplex PCR, and the TCRdb table lists in-frame clones only, not all of them. Among tens of thousands of clones, around 92% were seen once, and the ten largest hold about 2.5%. The sample in question was peripheral blood, obtained in the first trimester of pregnancy. The receptor source for this set is a female donor with multiple sclerosis, enrolled in a pregnancy study.

This rearrangement joins TRBV27 to TRBJ2-6; no reliable D call. The CDR3 spans 14 residues. Deletions cut 7 bases from V and 0 bases from J, with 7 bases between. Germline V CDR1 and CDR2: MNHEY, SMNVEV (reference sequence). In DNA form, the CDR3 reads TGTGCCAGCACTATGCTCTCTGGGGCCAACGTCCTGACTTTC. As protein: CASTMLSGANVLTF.

The chain combines TRBV30 with TRBJ2-7; D gene unclear. Trimming pared 7 bases from V and 2 bases from J, leaving 9 bases between. This CDR3 region has 11 residues. The germline V gene has CDR1 GTSNPN and CDR2 SVGIG (reference sequence). The CDR3 nucleotides are TGTGCCTCCTCAGATGCCTACGAGCAGTACTTC. Amino acid sequence: CASSDAYEQYF.

J is TRBJ2-3 and V is TRBV7-9; D unresolved. The CDR3 sequence is 16 residues long. Germline values: CDR1 SEHNR, CDR2 FQNEAQ (reference sequence). Trimming took off 0 bases at V and 3 bases at J, with 13 bases between the two ends. The CDR3 region has the DNA TGTGCCAGCAGCTTAGCTGACGTCTACGGGACAGATACGCAGTATTTT. Its protein product is CASSLADVYGTDTQYF.

The rearrangement joins TRBV6-6 to TRBJ2-4; weak D call: TRBD1 (6 bases). Germline assignment: CDR1 MNHNY and CDR2 SVGAGI (reference sequence). Trimming took off 6 bases at V and 1 base at J, with 7 bases between the two ends. This CDR3 contains 13 residues. In nucleotides, the CDR3 is TGTGCCAGCAGCACAGGGGCCAAAAACATTCAGTACTTC. Translation gives CASSTGAKNIQYF.

The CDR3 sequence is CASTIGTSNEQFF. The CDR3 DNA reads as TGTGCCAGCACCATTGGGACTAGTAATGAGCAGTTCTTC. The chain joins TRBV13 to TRBJ2-1, with 8 bases fitting TRBD2. The J segment lost 7 bases and the V segment lost 7 bases, leaving 6 bases of the junction unmatched. Germline-derived CDR1 and CDR2 are PRHDT and FYEKMQ (reference sequence). This CDR3 has 13 residues.

CDR3 region: CASSYLRGGLAGLSMYF. The CDR3 region has the DNA TGTGCCAGCAGCTATCTTCGGGGGGGACTAGCGGGCCTGAGCATGTACTTC. This chain connects TRBV2 to TRBJ2-7; TRBD2 matches 12 bases. CDR1 and CDR2 from the germline V gene are SNHLY and FYNNEI. The CDR3 contains 17 residues. Unmatched junction bases numbered 21, after V lost 6 bases and J lost 12 bases.

The CDR3 region has the DNA TGTGCCAGGGAAATAGCGGGAGGGGATGAGCAGTTCTTC. It encodes CAREIAGGDEQFF. The genes are TRBV19 and TRBJ2-1; 11 nucleotides agree with TRBD2. The CDR3 totals 13 residues. Germline V gives CDR1 LNHDA, CDR2 SQIVND (reference sequence). V lost 9 bases to trimming and J lost 8 bases; unmatched junction nucleotides: 6. The variable domain in full, with the rest retrieved from reference TRBV19 and TRBJ2-1, is DGGITQSPKYLFRKEGQNVTLSCEQNLNHDAMYWYRQDPGQGLRLIYYSQIVNDFQKGDIAEGYSVSREKKESFPLTVTSAQKNPTAFYLCAREIAGGDEQFFGPGTRLTVL.

This sequence joins TRBV5-1 and TRBJ2-2; 9 positions agree with TRBD1. V lost 3 bases and J lost 7; bases outside the gene matches: 7. The CDR3 extends over 15 amino acids. The germline V gene has CDR1 SGHRS and CDR2 YFSETQ. CDR3 amino acids: CASSSGTGPFGELFF. The CDR3 region has the DNA TGCGCCAGCAGCTCCGGGACAGGGCCCTTCGGGGAGCTGTTTTTT.

V and J are TRBV5-1 and TRBJ2-2; 7 bases are a match to TRBD2. After removal of 4 bases from V and 2 bases from J, the junction contained 8 bases not matched to a gene. The CDR3 covers 16 residues. The germline V gene has CDR1 SGHRS and CDR2 YFSETQ. The CDR3 nucleotides read TGCGCCAGCAGCCCCGGGACTATACGAAACACCGGGGAGCTGTTTTTT. As protein: CASSPGTIRNTGELFF.

J is TRBJ2-7 and V is TRBV5-1; 9 nucleotides line up with TRBD1. CDR3 size: 15 residues. Germline V gene lookup returns CDR1 SGHRS and CDR2 YFSETQ. Unmatched junction bases numbered 8, after V lost 1 base and J lost 6 bases. The CDR3, as DNA: TGCGCCAGCAGCTTGCTGGGACAGGGCTTGGGCGAGCAGTACTTC. Its translation: CASSLLGQGLGEQYF.

This chain joins TRBV29-1 and TRBJ1-4; a possible D gene is TRBD1 (5 bases). The CDR3 runs to 12 residues. Per germline, CDR1 SQVTM and CDR2 ANQGSEA. V dropped 3 bases and J dropped 7 bases, with 9 bases sitting between them. CDR3 residues: CSVESGGEKLFF. The CDR3 DNA sequence: TGCAGCGTTGAGTCCGGGGGTGAAAAACTGTTTTTT.

This clone appeared a single time. V usage is TRBV6-1 and J usage is TRBJ2-1; no reliable D call. The germline gives CDR1 MNHNS, CDR2 SASEGT. Trimming removed 1 base from V and 15 bases from J, with 13 bases in between. The CDR3 totals 12 residues. The CDR3 nucleotides are TGTGCCAGCAGTGAAGGGAACCAGCGTCGGTTCTTC. Its translation: CASSEGNQRRFF.

The rearrangement links TRBV18 to TRBJ1-5, with TRBD1 identical over 8 bases. Germline CDR1 reads KGHSH; CDR2 reads LQKENI. Trimming took 4 bases from V and 0 from J; bases not matched to a gene: 5. The CDR3 spans 16 residues. The CDR3 DNA is TGTGCCAGCTCACGGGACAGGACGTATAGCAATCAGCCCCAGCATTTT. Protein sequence: CASSRDRTYSNQPQHF.

The rearrangement joins TRBV6-1 to TRBJ2-7, with TRBD2 identical over 8 bases. Germline lookup yields CDR1 MNHNS and CDR2 SASEGT. CDR3 size: 13 residues. J lost 5 bases, V lost 8 bases, and 8 bases had no gene match. CDR3 bases: TGTGCCAGCGGAGACGGGGGGGTGGACGAGCAGTACTTC. This gives the protein CASGDGGVDEQYF.

V usage is TRBV27 and J usage is TRBJ1-2; unclear D gene. Germline V CDR1 and CDR2: MNHEY, SMNVEV (reference sequence). CDR3 length: 15 amino acids. Trimming removed 8 bases from V and 2 bases from J, with 18 bases in between. CDR3 residues: CASADQPGTNYGYTF. DNA of the CDR3: TGTGCCAGCGCCGACCAACCGGGAACGAACTATGGCTACACCTTC.

The gene calls are TRBV5-6 and TRBJ1-4; D is possibly TRBD1 (6 bases). CDR3 length equals 16 residues. With 2 bases removed from V and 7 bases from J, the gap between germline ends came to 18 bases. Germline values: CDR1 SGHDT, CDR2 YYEEEE. The CDR3 sequence: CASSLRNRDTGEKLFF. CDR3 nucleotide sequence: TGTGCCAGCAGCTTACGCAACAGGGATACGGGTGAAAAACTGTTTTTT.

V gene TRBV7-3 combines with J gene TRBJ2-2; 13 bases map to TRBD2. The V gene end was trimmed by 0 bases and the J gene end by 5 bases; junction bases not matched to a gene: 3. The CDR3 length is 17 residues. Per germline, CDR1 SGHTA and CDR2 FQGTGA. The CDR3 coding sequence is TGTGCCAGCAGCTTAACTGCGGGACTAGCGGGAACCGGGGAGCTGTTTTTT. Translating gives CASSLTAGLAGTGELFF.

The V gene is TRBV30, the J gene TRBJ2-7, with 9 bases matching TRBD1. The germline gives CDR1 GTSNPN, CDR2 SVGIG (reference sequence). V lost 8 bases, J lost 6 bases, and 17 bases stayed unmatched. The CDR3 spans 15 residues. The CDR3 DNA reads TGTGCCCTGGGTGGACTTACAGGGGGCGTCTCCGAGCAGTACTTC. The encoded protein is CALGGLTGGVSEQYF.

The chain links TRBV6-4 to TRBJ2-2; the match to TRBD1 covers 12 bases. This CDR3 is 16 amino acids long. Germline-derived CDR1 and CDR2 are MRHNA and SNTAGT. V was pared by 0 bases and J by 4 bases, with 0 bases of the junction left unmatched. This CDR3 is CASSDSGQGATGELFF. The CDR3 bases are TGTGCCAGCAGTGACTCGGGACAGGGGGCCACCGGGGAGCTGTTTTTT.

The V call is TRBV28, the J call TRBJ1-1; 12 bases map to TRBD1. In germline, CDR1 is MDHEN, CDR2 SYDVKM. V lost 5 bases, J lost 10 bases, and 11 bases stayed unmatched. The CDR3 spans 15 residues. The CDR3 protein is CASSVQGQGAGRAFF. The CDR3 nucleotides read TGTGCCAGCAGTGTACAGGGACAGGGGGCTGGGAGAGCTTTCTTT. The complete variable domain, with remaining parts taken from reference TRBV28 and TRBJ1-1, reads DVKVTQSSRYLVKRTGEKVFLECVQDMDHENMFWYRQDPGLGLRLIYFSYDVKMKEKGDIPEGYSVSREKKERFSLILESASTNQTSMYLCASSVQGQGAGRAFFGQGTRLTVV.

This chain links TRBV4-2 with TRBJ2-1; 8 bases agree with TRBD2. Per the germline V gene, CDR1 is LGHNA and CDR2 is YNFKEQ. V shed 0 bases and J 3 bases; nucleotides not matched to a gene: 1. The CDR3 loop spans 15 amino acids. The CDR3, as DNA: TGTGCCAGCAGCCAAGAGAGCGGGAGCTACAATGAGCAGTTCTTC. Its protein product is CASSQESGSYNEQFF.

The chain couples TRBV7-9 to TRBJ1-2, with 9 positions matching TRBD1. After removal of 5 bases from V and 8 bases from J, the junction contained 9 bases not matched to a gene. The germline V gene encodes CDR1 SEHNR and CDR2 FQNEAQ (reference sequence). The length of the CDR3 is 14 residues. CDR3 sequence: CASSQPGQGYGYTF. CDR3 DNA sequence: TGTGCCAGCAGCCAACCGGGACAGGGTTACGGCTACACCTTC.

CDR3 bases: TGTGCCAGCAGTTTACTGTATAGTTACGAGCAGTACTTC. This encodes CASSLLYSYEQYF. The chain uses TRBV28 and TRBJ2-7; unclear D gene. The V gene lost 2 bases and the J gene lost 4 bases, with 9 bases spanning the gap. Looked up from germline, CDR1 is MDHEN and CDR2 is SYDVKM. The CDR3 is 13 amino acids.

V usage is TRBV7-2 and J usage is TRBJ2-7; TRBD1 agrees at 8 bases. This CDR3 spans 16 amino acids. V lost 7 bases, J lost 0 bases, and 11 bases stayed unmatched. The germline CDR1 and CDR2 sequences are SGHTA and FQGNSA. CDR3 sequence (DNA): TGTGCCAGCACCAATTCACGGGACAGGAGCTCCTACGAGCAGTACTTC. This encodes CASTNSRDRSSYEQYF. Variable domain in full (rest from reference TRBV7-2 and TRBJ2-7): GAGVSQSPSNKVTEKGKDVELRCDPISGHTALYWYRQSLGQGLEFLIYFQGNSAPDKSGLPSDRFSAERTGGSVSTLTIQRTQQEDSAVYLCASTNSRDRSSYEQYFGPGTRLTVT.

The chain has TRBV7-9 and TRBJ1-1; D might be TRBD1 (6 bases). The germline gives CDR1 SEHNR, CDR2 FQNEAQ (reference sequence). Trimming stripped 5 bases from V and 7 bases from J, with 17 bases between. This CDR3 contains 14 residues. Written as DNA, the CDR3 is TGTGCCAGCAGCCCCGGACAGCCTCCCTTTGAAGCTTTCTTT. Its translation is CASSPGQPPFEAFF.

This chain links TRBV7-2 with TRBJ1-1; 7 nucleotides agree with TRBD1. The germline gives CDR1 SGHTA, CDR2 FQGNSA. The length of the CDR3 is 16 residues. V dropped 5 bases and J dropped 3; count of bases not matched to a gene: 12. CDR3 nucleotides: TGTGCCAGCAGCCACGACAGGGAGGCCCCCCACACTGAAGCTTTCTTT. Translated: CASSHDREAPHTEAFF.

This chain links TRBV28 with TRBJ2-7; 7 bases fit TRBD1. The V segment lost 8 bases and the J segment 5 bases; nucleotides outside the gene matches: 12. The germline gives CDR1 MDHEN, CDR2 SYDVKM. The CDR3 runs 14 residues. CDR3 nucleotide sequence: TGTGCCAGCGGGACAGAAAATTATTGGGACGAGCAGTACTTC. Protein product: CASGTENYWDEQYF.

The chain carries TRBV9 and TRBJ2-1; D not certain. Trimming took off 0 bases at V and 7 bases at J, with 14 bases between the two ends. This CDR3 comprises 15 residues. Germline V gene sequence: CDR1 SGDLS, CDR2 YYNGEE. CDR3 sequence reads: CASSVATLGQNEQFF. CDR3 DNA sequence: TGTGCCAGCAGCGTAGCTACTTTGGGCCAGAATGAGCAGTTCTTC.

In DNA form, the CDR3 reads TGCGCCAGCAGCTTCTCAGGGGACTACGAGCAGTACTTC. This gives the protein CASSFSGDYEQYF. The V gene is TRBV5-1, the J gene TRBJ2-7; D is possibly TRBD1 (6 bases). This CDR3 region has 13 residues. V gave up 2 bases and J gave up 3 bases, with 9 bases separating them. The germline V gene has CDR1 SGHRS and CDR2 YFSETQ.